This T cell receptor (beta chain) was sequenced in a study of blood T cell repertoires in COVID-19. Study-wide context: Samples representing acute and convalescent COVID-19 were sourced from the United States, Italy and Spain. From T cells, B-cell-depleted T cells, or PBMCs came the material, which was cDNA or gDNA.

Method: immunoSEQ multiplex PCR; TCRdb's copy keeps in-frame clones and lacks some. The top ten hold over 2% of the sample, which has roughly 430,000 clones, approximately 86% seen once. J lost 2 bases, V lost 3 bases, and 8 bases had no gene match. The CDR3 contains 16 residues. Germline CDR1 is MDHEN and CDR2 is SYDVKM. The sequenced material came from PBMCs or T cells enriched from blood (not recorded which). The V and J genes are TRBV28 and TRBJ1-1, with TRBD1 matching over 8 bases. This receptor was taken from a middle-aged woman with acute COVID-19. CDR3 DNA sequence: TGTGCCAGCAGTTTTGATTCAGGGGGCCTTAACACTGAAGCTTTCTTT. This encodes CASSFDSGGLNTEAFF. Based on the CDR3 plus reference TRBV28 and TRBJ1-1, the full variable domain is DVKVTQSSRYLVKRTGEKVFLECVQDMDHENMFWYRQDPGLGLRLIYFSYDVKMKEKGDIPEGYSVSREKKERFSLILESASTNQTSMYLCASSFDSGGLNTEAFFGQGTRLTVV.